The 3 T cell receptor beta chains reported below all come from one sample, sequenced in a study of blood T cell repertoires in COVID-19. Profiling relied on immunoSEQ multiplex PCR, and the TCRdb table lists in-frame clones only, not all of them. The data contain around 210,000 clones, around four fifths of them seen just once; the ten biggest clones take up approximately 0.9%. The sample taken for sequencing was peripheral blood. These receptors all stem from a man aged 60-69 years with COVID-19, enrolled during active disease.

The chain links TRBV7-2 to TRBJ2-6; 8 nucleotides line up with TRBD1. J lost 2 bases, V lost 2 bases, and 8 bases had no gene match. Germline V lookup: CDR1 SGHTA, CDR2 FQGNSA. This CDR3 is built from 18 residues. The CDR3 spells CASSLPGGAGAGANVLTF. In nucleotides, the CDR3 is TGTGCCAGCAGCTTACCAGGGGGCGCCGGAGCTGGGGCCAACGTCCTGACTTTC.

Worth noting for this clone: Different DNA sequences within this sample yield the same CDR3. The chain employs TRBV7-9 and TRBJ2-1; 7 bases are a match to TRBD1. CDR1 and CDR2 (germline): SEHNR, FQNEAQ (reference sequence). CDR3 size: 15 residues. With V trimmed by 5 bases and J by 2 bases, 6 bases remained unmatched. CDR3 loop: CASSPPGTAYNEQFF. In DNA form, the CDR3 reads TGTGCCAGCAGCCCGCCCGGGACAGCCTACAATGAGCAGTTCTTC.

This rearrangement joins TRBV12-3 or TRBV12-4 to TRBJ1-3; D is uncertain. V dropped 5 bases and J dropped 0 bases, with 5 bases sitting between them. The CDR3 has 13 amino acids. The CDR3 region is CASSPNSGNTIYF. CDR3 sequence (DNA): TGTGCCAGCAGTCCTAACTCTGGAAACACCATATATTTT.